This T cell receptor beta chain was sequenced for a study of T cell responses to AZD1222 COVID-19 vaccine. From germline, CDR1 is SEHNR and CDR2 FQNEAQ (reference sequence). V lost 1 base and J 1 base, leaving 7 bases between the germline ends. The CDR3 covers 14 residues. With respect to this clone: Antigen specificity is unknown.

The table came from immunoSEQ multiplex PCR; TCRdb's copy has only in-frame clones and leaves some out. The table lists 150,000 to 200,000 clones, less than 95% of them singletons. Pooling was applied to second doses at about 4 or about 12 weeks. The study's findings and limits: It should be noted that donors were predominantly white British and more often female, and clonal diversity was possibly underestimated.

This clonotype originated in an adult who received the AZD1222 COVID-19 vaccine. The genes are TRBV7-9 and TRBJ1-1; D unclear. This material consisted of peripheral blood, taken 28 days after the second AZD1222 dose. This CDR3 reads CASSLEVRNTEAFF. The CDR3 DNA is TGTGCCAGCAGCTTAGAGGTCAGGAACACTGAAGCTTTCTTT.